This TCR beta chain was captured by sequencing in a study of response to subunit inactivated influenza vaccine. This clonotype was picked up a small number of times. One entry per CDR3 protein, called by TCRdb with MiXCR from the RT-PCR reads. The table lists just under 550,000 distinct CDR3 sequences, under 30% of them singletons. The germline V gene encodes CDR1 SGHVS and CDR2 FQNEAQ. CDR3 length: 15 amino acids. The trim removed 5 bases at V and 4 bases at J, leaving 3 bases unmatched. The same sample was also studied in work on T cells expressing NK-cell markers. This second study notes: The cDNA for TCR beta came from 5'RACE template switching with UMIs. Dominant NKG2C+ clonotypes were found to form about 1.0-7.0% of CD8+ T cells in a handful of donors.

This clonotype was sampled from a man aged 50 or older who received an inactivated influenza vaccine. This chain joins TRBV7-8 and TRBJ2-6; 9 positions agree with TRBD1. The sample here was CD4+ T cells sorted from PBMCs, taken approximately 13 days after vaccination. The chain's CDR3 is CASSDRGAGANVLTF. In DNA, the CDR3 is TGTGCCAGCAGCGACAGGGGGGCAGGGGCCAACGTCCTGACTTTC.